The sequence of this T cell receptor (beta chain) was determined in a study of tumor-infiltrating lymphocytes in primary liver carcinoma. As for the study in general: Patients had primary liver carcinoma treated by surgical resection. The cohort included men and women aged 30 to 69 years. Overall study findings and caveats: The difference in top-250-clone fraction between tumors and blood was significant, favoring tumors (p = 0.039).

With respect to this clonotype: Antigen: not known.

Constant-region priming of around 490 ng total RNA yielded TCR beta cDNA. For TCR beta, libraries were produced by three nested multiplex PCR rounds using slightly modified ARM-PCR. A C-beta reverse primer and TRBV1-TRBV30 forward primers served in each of the first two PCR rounds, at about 9 cycles apiece. Using its own MiXCR run on the multiplex PCR reads, TCRdb lists one record per CDR3 protein. This sample yields about 330,000 distinct CDR3 sequences, of which about 61% are seen a single time; about 6.5% belongs to the top ten. The authors took blood RNA from unsorted whole blood and also extracted germline DNA. A sample of approximately 4 milliliters of peripheral blood was taken before surgery. CDR3 length: 14 residues. Germline V gene sequence: CDR1 MDHEN, CDR2 SYDVKM. V lost 3 bases, J lost 4 bases, and 5 bases stayed unmatched.

The J gene is TRBJ2-7, the V gene TRBV28; 8 nucleotides match TRBD1. The sequenced sample was peripheral blood. The TCR originated in a man aged 35-49 years with primary liver carcinoma and hepatitis B virus infection. CDR3 sequence reads: CASSFTGGKYEQYF. CDR3 bases: TGTGCCAGCAGTTTTACAGGGGGGAAATACGAGCAGTACTTC.